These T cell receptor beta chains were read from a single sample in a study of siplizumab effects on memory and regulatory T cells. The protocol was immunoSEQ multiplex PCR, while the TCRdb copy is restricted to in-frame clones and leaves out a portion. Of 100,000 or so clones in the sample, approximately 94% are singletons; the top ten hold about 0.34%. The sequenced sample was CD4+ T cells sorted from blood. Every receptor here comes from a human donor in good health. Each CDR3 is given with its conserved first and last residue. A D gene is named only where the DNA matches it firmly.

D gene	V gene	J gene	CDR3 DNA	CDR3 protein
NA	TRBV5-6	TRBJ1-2	TGTGCCAGCAGCTGGACAGAGACCTACTATGGCTACACCTTC	CASSWTETYYGYTF
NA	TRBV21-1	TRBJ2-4	TGTGCCACCAGGGGGGATGGAGCCAAAAACATTCAGTACTTC	CATRGDGAKNIQYF
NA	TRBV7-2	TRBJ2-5	TGTGCCAGCAGCTTGATACAGGGTTATTCTGAGACCCAGTACTTC	CASSLIQGYSETQYF
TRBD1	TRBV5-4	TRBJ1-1	TGTGCCAGCAGCTTGGGTGACAGGGGGACCAGGACTGAAGCTTTCTTT	CASSLGDRGTRTEAFF
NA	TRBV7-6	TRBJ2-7	TGTGCCAGCAGCTTGACAGAAGATTACGAGCAGTACTTC	CASSLTEDYEQYF
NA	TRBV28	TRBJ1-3	TGTGCCAGCAGTTTAAGAGGGGCCAGGGCGGTCCGAAACACCATATATTTT	CASSLRGARAVRNTIYF
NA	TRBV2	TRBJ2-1	TGTGCCAGCAGCCCCTCCAATGAGCAGTTCTTC	CASSPSNEQFF
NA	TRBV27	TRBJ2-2	TGTGCCAGCAGTTTAAACCGGGTCGAGGAGCTGTTTTTT	CASSLNRVEELFF
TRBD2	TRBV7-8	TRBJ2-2	TGTGCCAGCAGCTTAGGGGGGACTAGCATTCACGGGGAGCTGTTTTTT	CASSLGGTSIHGELFF
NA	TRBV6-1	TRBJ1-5	TGTGCCAGCAGTGAACAAGTAAGCAATCAGCCCCAGCATTTT	CASSEQVSNQPQHF
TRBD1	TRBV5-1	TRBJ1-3	TGCGCCAGCAGCGTCACTACAGGGGCTGGAAACACCATATATTTT	CASSVTTGAGNTIYF
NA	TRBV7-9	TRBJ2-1	TGTGCCAGCAGCCCCCCGGGTGCCGATGAGCAGTTCTTC	CASSPPGADEQFF